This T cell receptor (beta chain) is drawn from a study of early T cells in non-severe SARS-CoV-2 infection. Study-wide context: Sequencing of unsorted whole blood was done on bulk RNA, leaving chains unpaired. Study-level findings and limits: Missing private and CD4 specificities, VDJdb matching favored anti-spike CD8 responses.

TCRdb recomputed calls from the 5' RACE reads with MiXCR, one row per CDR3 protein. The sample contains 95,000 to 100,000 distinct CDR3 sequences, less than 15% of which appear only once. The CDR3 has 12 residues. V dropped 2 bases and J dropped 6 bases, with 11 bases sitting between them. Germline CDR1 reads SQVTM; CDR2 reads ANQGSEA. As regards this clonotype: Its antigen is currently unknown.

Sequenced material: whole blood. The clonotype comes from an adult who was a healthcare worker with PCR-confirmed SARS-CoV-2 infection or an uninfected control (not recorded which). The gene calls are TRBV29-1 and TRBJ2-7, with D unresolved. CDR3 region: CSVEQASREQYF. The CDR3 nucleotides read TGCAGCGTTGAACAAGCCTCGCGCGAGCAGTACTTC.